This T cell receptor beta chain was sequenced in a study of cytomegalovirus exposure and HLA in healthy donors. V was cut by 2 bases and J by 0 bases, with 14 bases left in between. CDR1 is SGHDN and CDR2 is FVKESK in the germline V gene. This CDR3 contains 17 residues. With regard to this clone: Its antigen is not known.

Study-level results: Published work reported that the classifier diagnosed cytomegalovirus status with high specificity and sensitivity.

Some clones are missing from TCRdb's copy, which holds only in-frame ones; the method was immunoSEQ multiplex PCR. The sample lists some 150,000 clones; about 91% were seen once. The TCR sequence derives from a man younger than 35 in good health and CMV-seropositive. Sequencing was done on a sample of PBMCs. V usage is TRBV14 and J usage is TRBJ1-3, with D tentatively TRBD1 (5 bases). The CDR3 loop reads CASSQCPSGGSGNTIYF. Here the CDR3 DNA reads TGTGCCAGCAGCCAATGCCCTAGCGGGGGCTCTGGAAACACCATATATTTT.